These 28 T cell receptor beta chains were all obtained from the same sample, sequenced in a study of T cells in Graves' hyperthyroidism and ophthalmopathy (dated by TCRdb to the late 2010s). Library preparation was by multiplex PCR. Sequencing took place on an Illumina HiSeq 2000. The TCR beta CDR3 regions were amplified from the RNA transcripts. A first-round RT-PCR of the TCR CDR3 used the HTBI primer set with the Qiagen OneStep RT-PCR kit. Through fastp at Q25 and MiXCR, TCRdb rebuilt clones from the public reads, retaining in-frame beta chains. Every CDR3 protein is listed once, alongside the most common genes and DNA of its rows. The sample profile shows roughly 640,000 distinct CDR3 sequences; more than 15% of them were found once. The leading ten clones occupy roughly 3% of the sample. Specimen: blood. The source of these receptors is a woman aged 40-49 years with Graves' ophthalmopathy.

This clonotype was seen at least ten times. CDR3 DNA: TGTGCCAGCAGCCAAAGGGACGGTCATGAAAAACTGTTTTTT. It yields the protein CASSQRDGHEKLFF. This chain uses TRBV3-1 with TRBJ1-4, with D perhaps TRBD1 (5 bases). Germline assignment: CDR1 LGHDT and CDR2 YNNKEL (reference sequence). The CDR3 is 14 residues long. The ends were cut back, 2 bases at V and 6 bases at J, with 10 bases in the middle. Supplemented by reference TRBV3-1 and TRBJ1-4, the full variable domain reads DTAVSQTPKYLVTQMGNDKSIKCEQNLGHDTMYWYKQDSKKFLKIMFSYNNKELIINETVPNRFSPKSPDKAHLNLHINSLELGDSAVYFCASSQRDGHEKLFFGSGTQLSVL.

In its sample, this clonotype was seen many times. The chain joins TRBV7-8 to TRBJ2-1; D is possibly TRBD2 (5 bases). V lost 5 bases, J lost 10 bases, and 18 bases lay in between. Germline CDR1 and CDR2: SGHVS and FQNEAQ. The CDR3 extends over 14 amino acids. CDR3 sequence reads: CASSAGGGRTEQFF. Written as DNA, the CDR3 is TGTGCCAGCAGCGCGGGCGGCGGCCGCACGGAGCAGTTCTTC. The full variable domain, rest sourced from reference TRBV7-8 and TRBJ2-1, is GAGVSQSPRYKVAKRGQDVALRCDPISGHVSLFWYQQALGQGPEFLTYFQNEAQLDKSGLPSDRFFAERPEGSVSTLKIQRTQQEDSAVYLCASSAGGGRTEQFFGPGTRLTVL.

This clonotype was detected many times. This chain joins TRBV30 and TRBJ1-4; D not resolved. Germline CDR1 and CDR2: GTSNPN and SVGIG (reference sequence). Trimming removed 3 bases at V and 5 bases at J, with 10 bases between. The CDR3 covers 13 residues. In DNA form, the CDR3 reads TGTGCCTGGAGCCAGCACCAGAATGAAAAACTGTTTTTT. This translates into CAWSQHQNEKLFF.

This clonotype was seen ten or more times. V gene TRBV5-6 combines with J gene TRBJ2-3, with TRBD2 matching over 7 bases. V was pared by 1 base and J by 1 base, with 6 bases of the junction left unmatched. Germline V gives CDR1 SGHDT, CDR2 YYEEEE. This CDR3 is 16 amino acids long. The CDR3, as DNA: TGTGCCAGCAGCTTGTGGTGGCTAGCGGGCACAGATACGCAGTATTTT. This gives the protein CASSLWWLAGTDTQYF.

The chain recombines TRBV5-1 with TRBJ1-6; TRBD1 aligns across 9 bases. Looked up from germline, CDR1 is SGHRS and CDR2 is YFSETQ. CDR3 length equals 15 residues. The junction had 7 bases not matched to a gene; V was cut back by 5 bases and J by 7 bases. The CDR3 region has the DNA TGCGCCAGCAGAGCCTGGACAGGGGCAAATTCACCCCTCCACTTT. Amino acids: CASRAWTGANSPLHF.

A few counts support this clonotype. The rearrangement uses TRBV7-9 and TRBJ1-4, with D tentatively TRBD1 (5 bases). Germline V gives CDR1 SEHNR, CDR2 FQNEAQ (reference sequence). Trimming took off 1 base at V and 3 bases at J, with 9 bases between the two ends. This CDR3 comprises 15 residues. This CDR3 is CASSLDAGSNEKLFF. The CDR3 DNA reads TGTGCCAGCAGCTTAGATGCAGGGTCTAATGAAAAACTGTTTTTT.

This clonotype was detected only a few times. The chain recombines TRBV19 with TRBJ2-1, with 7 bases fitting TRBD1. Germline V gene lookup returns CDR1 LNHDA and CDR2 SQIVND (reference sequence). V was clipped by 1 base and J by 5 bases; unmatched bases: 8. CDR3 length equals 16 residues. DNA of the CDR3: TGTGCCAGTAGTATAGGGCAAGGGACAGTCAACAATGAGCAGTTCTTC. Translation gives CASSIGQGTVNNEQFF.

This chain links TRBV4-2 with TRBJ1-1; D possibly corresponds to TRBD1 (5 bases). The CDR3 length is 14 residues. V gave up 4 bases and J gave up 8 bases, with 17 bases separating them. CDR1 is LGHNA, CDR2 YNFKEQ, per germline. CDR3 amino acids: CASSRPGGTREAFF. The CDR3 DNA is TGTGCCAGCAGCCGGCCCGGGGGAACCCGAGAAGCTTTCTTT.

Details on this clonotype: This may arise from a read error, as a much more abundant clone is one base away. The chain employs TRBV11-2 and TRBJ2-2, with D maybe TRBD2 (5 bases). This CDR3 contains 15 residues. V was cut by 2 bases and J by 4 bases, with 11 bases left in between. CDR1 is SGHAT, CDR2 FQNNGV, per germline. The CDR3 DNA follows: TGTGCCAGCAGCTTACTCGGGATTAGCACCGGGGAGCTGTTTTTT. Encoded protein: CASSLLGISTGELFF. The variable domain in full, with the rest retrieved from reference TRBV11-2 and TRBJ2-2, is EAGVAQSPRYKIIEKRQSVAFWCNPISGHATLYWYQQILGQGPKLLIQFQNNGVVDDSQLPKDRFSAERLKGVDSTLKIQPAKLEDSAVYLCASSLLGISTGELFFGEGSRLTVL.

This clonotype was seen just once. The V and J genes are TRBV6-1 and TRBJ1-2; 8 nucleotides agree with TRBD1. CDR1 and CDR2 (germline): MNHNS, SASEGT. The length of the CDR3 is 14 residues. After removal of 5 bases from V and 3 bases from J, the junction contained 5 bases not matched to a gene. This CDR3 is CASSRQGMDYGYTF. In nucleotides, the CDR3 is TGTGCCAGCAGTCGACAGGGGATGGACTATGGCTACACCTTC.

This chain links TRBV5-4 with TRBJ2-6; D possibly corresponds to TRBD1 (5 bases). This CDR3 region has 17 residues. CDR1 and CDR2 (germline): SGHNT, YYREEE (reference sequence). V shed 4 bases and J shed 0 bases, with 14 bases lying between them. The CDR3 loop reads CASSPIIQGSGANVLTF. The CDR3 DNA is TGTGCCAGCAGCCCGATCATCCAGGGCTCTGGGGCCAACGTCCTGACTTTC.

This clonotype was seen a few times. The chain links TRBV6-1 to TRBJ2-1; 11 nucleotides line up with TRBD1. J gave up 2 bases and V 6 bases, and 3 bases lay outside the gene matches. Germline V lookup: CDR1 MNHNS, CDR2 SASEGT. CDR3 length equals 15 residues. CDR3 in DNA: TGTGCCAGCAGCGGGACAGGGGGGACCTACAATGAGCAGTTCTTC. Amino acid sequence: CASSGTGGTYNEQFF.

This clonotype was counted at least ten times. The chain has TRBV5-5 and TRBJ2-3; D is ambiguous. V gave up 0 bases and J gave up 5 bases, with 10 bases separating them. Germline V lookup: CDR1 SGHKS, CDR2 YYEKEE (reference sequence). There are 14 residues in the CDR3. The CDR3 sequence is CASSLEGARDTQYF. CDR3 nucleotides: TGTGCCAGCAGCTTGGAGGGCGCAAGAGATACGCAGTATTTT.

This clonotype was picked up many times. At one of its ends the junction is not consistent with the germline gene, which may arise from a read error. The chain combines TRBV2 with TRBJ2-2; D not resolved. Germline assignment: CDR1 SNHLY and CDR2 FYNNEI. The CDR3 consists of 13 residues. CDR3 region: CASSEGNTGELFF. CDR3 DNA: TGCGCCAGCAGTGAAGGCAACACCGGGGAGCTGTTTTTT.

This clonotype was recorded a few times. The CDR3 DNA is TGTGCCATCAGTGATGGGCAGGGGGCCTACAATGAGCAGTTCTTC. Its translation: CAISDGQGAYNEQFF. The chain is built from TRBV10-3 and TRBJ2-1, with TRBD1 matching over 7 bases. CDR1 is ENHRY, CDR2 SYGVKD, per germline. V lost 3 bases to trimming and J lost 2 bases; unmatched junction nucleotides: 4. The CDR3 sequence is 15 residues long.

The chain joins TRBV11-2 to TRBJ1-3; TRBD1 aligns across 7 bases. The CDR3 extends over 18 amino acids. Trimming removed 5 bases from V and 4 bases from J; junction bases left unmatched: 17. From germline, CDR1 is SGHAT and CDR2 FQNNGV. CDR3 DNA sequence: TGTGCCAGCAGCGCCGGTCGGGGGACAGTCAGTGGGGGAAACACCATATATTTT. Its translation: CASSAGRGTVSGGNTIYF.

DNA of the CDR3: TGTGCCAGCAGTGAAACGCCCCCCTTTTTCCAGCATTTT. It is translated as CASSETPPFFQHF. The rearrangement links TRBV6-1 to TRBJ1-5; D is unresolved. V lost 2 bases to trimming and J lost 12 bases, with 14 bases between them. The CDR3 consists of 13 residues. Germline loops: CDR1 MNHNS, CDR2 SASEGT.

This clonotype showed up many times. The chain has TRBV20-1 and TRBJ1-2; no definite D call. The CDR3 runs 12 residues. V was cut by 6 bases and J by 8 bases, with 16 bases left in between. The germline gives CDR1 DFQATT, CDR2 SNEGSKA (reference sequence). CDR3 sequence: CSAEQRPAGYTF. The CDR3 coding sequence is TGCAGTGCCGAACAGCGTCCGGCCGGCTACACCTTC.

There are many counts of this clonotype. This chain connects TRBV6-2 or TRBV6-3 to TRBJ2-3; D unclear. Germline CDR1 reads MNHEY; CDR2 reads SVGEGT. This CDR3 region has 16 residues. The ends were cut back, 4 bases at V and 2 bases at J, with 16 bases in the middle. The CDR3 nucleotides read TGTGCCAGCAGTTTTCAGCCTACTGCCCTCACAGATACGCAGTATTTT. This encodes CASSFQPTALTDTQYF.

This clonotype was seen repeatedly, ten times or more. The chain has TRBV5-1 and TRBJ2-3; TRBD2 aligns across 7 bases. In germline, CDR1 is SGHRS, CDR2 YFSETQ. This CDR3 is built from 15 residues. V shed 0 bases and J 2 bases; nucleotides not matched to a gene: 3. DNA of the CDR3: TGCGCCAGCAGCTTGGGGGAGGGCATCACAGATACGCAGTATTTT. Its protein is CASSLGEGITDTQYF.

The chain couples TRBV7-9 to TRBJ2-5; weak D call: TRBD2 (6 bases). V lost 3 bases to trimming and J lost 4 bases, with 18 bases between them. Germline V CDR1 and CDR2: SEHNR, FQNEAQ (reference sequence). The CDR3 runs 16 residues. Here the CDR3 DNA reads TGTGCCAGCAGCTTTTCACGGTTACTAGCACGAGAGACCCAGTACTTC. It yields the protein CASSFSRLLARETQYF.

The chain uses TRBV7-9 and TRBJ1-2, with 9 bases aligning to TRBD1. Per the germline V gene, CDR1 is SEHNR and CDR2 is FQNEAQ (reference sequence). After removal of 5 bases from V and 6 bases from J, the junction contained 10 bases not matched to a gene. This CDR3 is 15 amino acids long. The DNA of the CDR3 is TGTGCCAGCAGCCCGCAGACGTGGACAGGGGATGGCTACACCTTC. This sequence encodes CASSPQTWTGDGYTF.

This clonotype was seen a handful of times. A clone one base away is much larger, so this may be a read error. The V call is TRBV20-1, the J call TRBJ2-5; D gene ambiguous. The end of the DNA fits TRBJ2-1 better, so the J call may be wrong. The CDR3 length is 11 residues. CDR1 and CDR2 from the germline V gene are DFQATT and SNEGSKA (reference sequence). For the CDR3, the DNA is TGCAGTGCTAGCTTTTTTGAGACCCAGTTCTTC. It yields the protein CSASFFETQFF.

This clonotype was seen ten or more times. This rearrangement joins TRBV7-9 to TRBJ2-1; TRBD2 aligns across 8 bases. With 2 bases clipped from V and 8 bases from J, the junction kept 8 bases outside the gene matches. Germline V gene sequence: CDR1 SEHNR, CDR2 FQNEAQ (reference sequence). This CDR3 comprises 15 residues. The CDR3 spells CASSLSELAGDEQFF. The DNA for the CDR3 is TGTGCCAGCAGCTTATCCGAGCTAGCGGGCGATGAGCAGTTCTTC.

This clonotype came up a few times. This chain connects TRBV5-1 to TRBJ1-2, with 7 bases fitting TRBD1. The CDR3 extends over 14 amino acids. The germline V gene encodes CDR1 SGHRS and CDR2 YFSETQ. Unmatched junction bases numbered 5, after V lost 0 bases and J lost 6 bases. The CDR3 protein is CASSLVGGGNGYTF. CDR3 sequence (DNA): TGCGCCAGCAGCTTGGTAGGGGGCGGCAATGGCTACACCTTC. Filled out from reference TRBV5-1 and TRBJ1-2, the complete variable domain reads KAGVTQTPRYLIKTRGQQVTLSCSPISGHRSVSWYQQTPGQGLQFLFEYFSETQRNKGNFPGRFSGRQFSNSRSEMNVSTLELGDSALYLCASSLVGGGNGYTFGSGTRLTVV.

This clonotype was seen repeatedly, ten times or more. For the CDR3, the DNA is TGTGCCAGTGGACAGGGGAACACTGAAGCTTTCTTT. It encodes CASGQGNTEAFF. The genes are TRBV12-3 or TRBV12-4 and TRBJ1-1, with 8 nucleotides matching TRBD1. There are 12 residues in the CDR3. The junction had 1 base not matched to a gene; V was cut back by 9 bases and J by 1 base.

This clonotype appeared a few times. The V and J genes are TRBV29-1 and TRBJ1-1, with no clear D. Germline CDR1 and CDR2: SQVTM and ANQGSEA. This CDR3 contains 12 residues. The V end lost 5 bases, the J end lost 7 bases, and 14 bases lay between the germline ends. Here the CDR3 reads CSVPFVGGEAFF. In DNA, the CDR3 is TGCAGCGTTCCTTTTGTGGGAGGTGAAGCTTTCTTT. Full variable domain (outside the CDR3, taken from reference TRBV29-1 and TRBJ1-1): SAVISQKPSRDICQRGTSLTIQCQVDSQVTMMFWYRQQPGQSLTLIATANQGSEATYESGFVIDKFPISRPNLTFSTLTVSNMSPEDSSIYLCSVPFVGGEAFFGQGTRLTVV.

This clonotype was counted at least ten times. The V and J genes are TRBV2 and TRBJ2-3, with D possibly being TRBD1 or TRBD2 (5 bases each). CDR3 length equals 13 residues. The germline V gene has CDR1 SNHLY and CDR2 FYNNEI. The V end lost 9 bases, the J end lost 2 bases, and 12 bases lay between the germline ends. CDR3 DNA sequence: TGTGCCAGGAACCGGGGCTCCACAGATACGCAGTATTTT. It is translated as CARNRGSTDTQYF.